This T cell receptor beta chain emerged from a study of shared clonotypes between healthy human individuals (dated by TCRdb to 2018 to 2020). Regarding the complete study: The cohort comprised two women and a few men aged 18 to 49 years. For each donor, three plates each were used for CD4 naive and CD4 memory, two plates were used for CD8 naive, and one plate was used for CD8 memory. To estimate repertoire size and how much clonotype sharing occurs between individuals, the study deeply sequenced the blood TCR repertoires of 4 to 6 healthy adults. To increase sequencing depth and limit assay-specific biases, TCR repertoire library preparation and sequencing were carried out by different laboratories using diverse techniques. Per donor, leukapheresis produced somewhere between about 0.9 and 10 billion PBMCs. What the authors observed across the whole study: Even with the large sequencing depth, rarefaction of the sorted-subset datasets indicated that sequencing was incomplete. Naive subsets generally had larger estimated clonotype richness than memory subsets. Because the study included a small number of donors, the genetic and exposure-history diversity represented was limited. Only blood was sampled, and tissue TCR repertoires likely differ from those in blood. Compared with non-shared clonotypes, clonotypes shared by all four sorted-subset donors had higher generation probabilities. Pairwise subsampling indicated that sequencing depth was expected to affect the degree of clonotype sharing among donors. Sharing across several donors was observed for 4.5% to 6.5% of naive CD4, about 4% of naive CD8, 2% to 2.5% of memory CD4, and about 0.38% of memory CD8 clonotypes.

Comments on this clone: Its target antigen remains unknown. There are no base qualities to consult, and no much larger clone falls within one base.

TCR CDR3 regions were amplified from genomic DNA by multiplex PCR using the deep immunoSEQ assay. For each cell subset, the extracted genomic DNA was distributed evenly across all wells of several immunoSEQ 96-well plates, and each plate served as one replicate. For sorted subsets, each replicate PCR was loaded with 200 ng genomic DNA, equivalent to 30,000 to 35,000 T cell genomes. Purified libraries were quantified with a Qubit 3.0 fluorometer, sized on a Bioanalyzer 2100, and re-quantified with the KAPA Library Quantification kit. Each immunoSEQ 96-well plate was sequenced on its own single-read 150-cycle Illumina NextSeq 550 flow cell. Turning to the authors' computational methods: The immunoSEQ output contained only junctional sequences without quality scores, so filtering could not match that applied to full-length reads. Sequences were annotated with PyIR, a Python wrapper for IgBLAST v1.9, and V/J genes and CDR3 were assigned using IMGT germline references. Reads were filtered out if the reads had weak V/J assignments (E-value above 1e-6), no CDR3, stop codons, out-of-frame junctions, or ambiguous translated residues. V3J clonotypes were defined as sequences sharing an identical inferred V gene, J gene, and CDR3 amino acid sequence. Percentage overlap between repertoires was calculated by dividing the number of shared unique clonotypes by the size of the smaller repertoire. Repertoire richness was assessed with RTK rarefaction, the Chao1 estimator, and Recon v2.1 estimates of unobserved clonotypes. Generation probabilities were computed with OLGA for all TCRbeta clonotypes obtained by the gDNA method from several donors. Entries here come from immuneACCESS through TCRdb and include only in-frame sequences with V and J called. Some clones fail to appear in such tables; in the studies checked, an unresolved V gene covers under half of the shortfall, and the cause of the remainder is unknown. V and J calls and clone size are given by that table; D and trimming were obtained from the DNA. This sample comprises approximately 2,200,000 clones, under 95% of them detected only once. Jointly, the top ten make up roughly 1.8% of the sample.

CDR1 MNHNY and CDR2 SVGAGI were looked up in the germline V gene (reference sequence). The CDR3 contains 16 residues, cysteine and phenylalanine counted. Only the CDR3 part of the read is kept: 48 bases, read in frame from the first base. V and J are trimmed by 0 bases and 2 bases, and the gene matches miss 4 bases of the junction. For the CD8 naive samples, CD45RO-negative cells were positively selected for CCR7, yielding a CD45RA+CCR7+ population from which TemRA cells were excluded. The donors were healthy, HIV-negative adults with no recently reported acute infections or vaccinations. All donors were Caucasian adults living in Nashville, Tennessee, USA. Blood was obtained by leukapheresis, after which PBMCs were separated by Ficoll-Histopaque density gradient centrifugation and cryopreserved in liquid nitrogen vapor phase. Purity and quantity of every magnetically sorted T cell population were checked by analytical flow cytometry. Genomic DNA was isolated from every sorted fraction and measured by UV absorbance on a Nanodrop 2000c.

The sequencing sample was made of naive CD8+ T cells from PBMCs. The sample's cell subset or site label, decoded: CD45RA+CCR7+. The rearrangement combines TRBV6-6 with TRBJ2-3; TRBD2 lines up with 8 middle nucleotides. The source is a man between 18 and 29 years old in good health. Some clones in this sample may be carry-over from other donors' samples. The DNA reads TGTGCCAGCAGTTACTCGCCAGCGGGAGTCACAGATACGCAGTATTTT. Translated, it gives CASSYSPAGVTDTQYF.